This T cell receptor beta chain was found in a study of human versus mouse CDR3 diversity and MHC coevolution. Study summary: Each sample yielded about 0.6 x 10^7 to 1.7 x 10^7 valid reads. General study points: iCHAO1 estimated the human TCR beta repertoire at about 1.6 million clonotypes.

Trimming took off 0 bases at V and 7 bases at J, with 11 bases between the two ends. The germline V gene has CDR1 SGDLS and CDR2 YYNGEE. CDR3 length: 14 residues. To note about this clone: Its antigen remains unknown. The same CDR3 is also encoded by other DNA sequences in this sample.

The method was immunoSEQ multiplex PCR; TCRdb's version includes in-frame clones alone and lacks a portion of them. The sample lists 80,000 or so clones, over 85% occurring once. The sequenced sample was naive CD4+ T cells from blood. Subset indicated: CD45RO-negative CD62L-positive naive CD4 T cells. The genes are TRBV9 and TRBJ1-3; D call uncertain. This TCR came from a person aged 30-70 years in good health. The CDR3 sequence: CASSVATSGNTIYF. The CDR3 DNA follows: TGTGCCAGCAGCGTAGCGACCTCCGGGAACACCATATATTTT.